The sequence of this T cell receptor (beta chain) was determined in a study of T cell changes during pregnancy in multiple sclerosis. Method: immunoSEQ multiplex PCR; TCRdb's copy keeps in-frame clones and lacks some. The sample includes over 90,000 clones, approximately 90% of them seen just once. The germline V gene has CDR1 KGHSH and CDR2 LQKENI. The CDR3 consists of 16 residues. Trimming took off 3 bases at V and 2 bases at J, with 14 bases between the two ends. The chain has TRBV18 and TRBJ1-5, with D perhaps matching TRBD1 (6 bases). The origin of this receptor is a female donor with multiple sclerosis, enrolled in a pregnancy study. Sequencing used peripheral blood, obtained before pregnancy. The CDR3 DNA sequence: TGTGCCAGCTCACCGGGGGCCTCGGCGGGCAATCAGCCCCAGCATTTT. Encoded protein: CASSPGASAGNQPQHF.